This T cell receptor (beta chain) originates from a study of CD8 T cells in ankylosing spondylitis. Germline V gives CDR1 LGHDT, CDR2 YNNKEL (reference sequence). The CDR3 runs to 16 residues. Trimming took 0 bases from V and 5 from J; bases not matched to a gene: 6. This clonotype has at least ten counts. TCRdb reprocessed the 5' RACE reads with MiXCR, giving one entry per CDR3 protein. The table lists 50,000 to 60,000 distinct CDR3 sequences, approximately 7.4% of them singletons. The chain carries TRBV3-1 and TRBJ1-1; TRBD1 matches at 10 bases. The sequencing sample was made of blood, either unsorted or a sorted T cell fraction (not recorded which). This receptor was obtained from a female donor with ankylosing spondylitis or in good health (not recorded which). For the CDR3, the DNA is TGTGCCAGCAGCCAAGATCTCGGACAGGGGGGGACTGAAGCTTTCTTT. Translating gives CASSQDLGQGGTEAFF.